The text below deals with one T cell receptor beta chain. In this sample, this clone turned up once. Its antigen is currently not known. It has no much larger one-base neighbor in the sample; base qualities were not kept. The data derive from a study of shared clonotypes between healthy human individuals (dated by TCRdb to the early 2020s). Broadly, across the study: A couple of women and a few men aged 18 to 49 years were included in the cohort. Leukapheresis yielded between about 0.94 and 9.5 billion PBMCs per donor. For each donor, CD4 naive and CD4 memory were each given three plates, CD8 naive was given two plates, and CD8 memory was given one plate. Blood TCR repertoires of a handful of healthy adults were deeply sequenced to estimate repertoire size and the extent of clonotype sharing between individuals. Different laboratories and diverse techniques were used to prepare libraries and sequence TCR repertoires, to increase sequencing depth and limit assay-specific biases.

The CDR3 holds 14 amino acids from the cysteine to the phenylalanine. This entry keeps only the CDR3 DNA: 42 bases, framed from base 1. In the germline V gene, CDR1 corresponds to LGHNT and CDR2 to FRNRAP. After removal of 7 bases from V and 0 bases from J, the junction retains 4 bases not matched to a gene. Points the paper makes about the study in general: Based on pairwise subsampling, the degree of clonotype sharing among donors was expected to be affected by sequencing depth. Naive subsets generally had larger estimated clonotype richness than memory subsets. Compared with non-shared clonotypes, clonotypes shared by all four sorted-subset donors had higher generation probabilities. Because the study included a small number of donors, the genetic and exposure-history diversity represented was limited. Sampling was restricted to blood, and TCR repertoires in tissues likely differ from the TCR repertoires found in blood. Across several donors, roughly 5.4% of naive CD4, around 3.3% of naive CD8, 2.3% of memory CD4, and under 0.45% of memory CD8 clonotypes were shared. Incomplete sequencing was indicated by rarefaction of sorted-subset datasets, despite the large sequencing depth.

Donors were healthy HIV-negative adults with no recently reported acute infections or vaccinations. All donors were Caucasian adults living in Nashville, Tennessee, USA. CD4+ T cells were enriched by magnetic negative selection, after which naive cells were positively selected on CD45RA and the negative fraction was taken as the memory subset. Blood was collected by leukapheresis, and PBMCs were isolated by Ficoll-Histopaque density gradient centrifugation and then cryopreserved in liquid nitrogen vapor phase. Analytical flow cytometry was used to check the purity and quantity of every magnetically sorted T cell population. Genomic DNA was isolated from each sorted fraction and quantified by UV absorbance on a Nanodrop 2000c. TCR CDR3 regions were amplified from genomic DNA by multiplex PCR using the deep immunoSEQ assay. For each cell subset, the extracted genomic DNA was distributed evenly across all wells of several immunoSEQ 96-well plates, and each plate served as one replicate. Each replicate PCR for sorted subsets received roughly 0.2 ug genomic DNA, equal to about 30,000 T cell genomes. The purified libraries were quantified using a Qubit 3.0 fluorometer, sized with a Bioanalyzer 2100, and then quantified again using the KAPA Library Quantification kit. Each immunoSEQ 96-well plate was sequenced on its own single-read 150-cycle Illumina NextSeq 550 flow cell. In the source study's methods: Because the immunoSEQ output held only junctional sequences and lacked quality scores, the filtering could not match the filtering applied to full-length reads. Sequences were annotated with PyIR, a Python wrapper for IgBLAST v1.9, and V/J genes and CDR3 were assigned using IMGT germline references. Reads were filtered out if the reads had weak V/J assignments (E-value above 1e-6), no CDR3, stop codons, out-of-frame junctions, or ambiguous translated residues. V3J clonotypes were defined by identical inferred V gene, J gene, and CDR3 amino acid sequence. To compute the percentage overlap between repertoires, the number of shared unique clonotypes was divided by the size of the smaller repertoire. Three approaches were used to assess repertoire richness: RTK rarefaction, the Chao1 estimator, and Recon v2.1 estimates of unobserved clonotypes. OLGA was used to compute generation probabilities for all TCRbeta clonotypes that the gDNA method yielded from a handful of donors. TCRdb holds this immuneACCESS table with in-frame rearrangements only. Some clones are missing; in checked studies, unresolved V genes explain under half, and the rest has no known cause. Clonal size and the V and J genes are those of that table, whereas D and trimming came from the DNA. The sample records approximately 940,000 clones, less than 85% of which are singletons. Approximately 1.5% of the sample is in the top ten clones.

The specimen was memory CD4+ T cells sorted from blood. The cell subset or site label for this specimen denotes: CD45RA-negative fraction. In this chain, TRBV12-5 is recombined with TRBJ2-7, with TRBD2 matching 9 junction bases. This TCR was sampled from a man younger than 30 in good health. CDR3 loop: CASVYSGSSYEQYF. The nucleotide sequence reads as follows: TGTGCTAGTGTTTATAGCGGGAGCTCCTACGAGCAGTACTTC.